The 5 T cell receptor beta chains given below trace back to one sample, sequenced in a study of technical replicates of blood from a handful of donors. Clones were sequenced by immunoSEQ multiplex PCR, and TCRdb holds only the in-frame ones, with some missing. The sample records roughly 68,000 clones, 90% to 95% being singletons. The source material was PBMCs. The receptors originated from a human donor in good health. Some clones in this sample may be carry-over from other donors' samples.

This chain connects TRBV5-1 to TRBJ2-7; D not resolved. The CDR3 is 12 residues long. The germline V gene encodes CDR1 SGHRS and CDR2 YFSETQ. Trimming took 4 bases from V and 2 from J, leaving 7 bases between them. DNA for the CDR3: TGCGCCAGCAGCGACACCCCCTACGAGCAGTACTTC. As protein: CASSDTPYEQYF.

The table lists this clone with a count of one. The chain combines TRBV7-3 with TRBJ2-2, with D perhaps TRBD2 (6 bases). Trimming shortened V by 5 bases and J by 4 bases, and 17 bases separated the two germline ends. CDR3 length: 16 residues. Germline V gene sequence: CDR1 SGHTA, CDR2 FQGTGA. For the CDR3, the DNA is TGTGCCAGCAGCCCAACTAGCCTCCGTAGCACCGGGGAGCTGTTTTTT. Amino acids: CASSPTSLRSTGELFF. Together with reference TRBV7-3 and TRBJ2-2, the CDR3 gives the full variable domain: GAGVSQTPSNKVTEKGKYVELRCDPISGHTALYWYRQSLGQGPEFLIYFQGTGAADDSGLPNDRFFAVRPEGSVSTLKIQRTERGDSAVYLCASSPTSLRSTGELFFGEGSRLTVL.

The CDR3 protein is CASSRPGGGYTEAFF. Here the CDR3 DNA reads TGTGCCAGCAGCCGCCCGGGGGGTGGGTACACTGAAGCTTTCTTT. The chain joins TRBV5-4 to TRBJ1-1; D perhaps matches TRBD1 (5 bases). The CDR3 length is 15 residues. V was cut by 4 bases and J by 3 bases, with 16 bases left in between. CDR1 and CDR2 from the germline V gene are SGHNT and YYREEE (reference sequence).

This chain connects TRBV5-6 to TRBJ2-7; TRBD1 aligns across 7 bases. Germline values: CDR1 SGHDT, CDR2 YYEEEE. Losses at the gene ends were 4 bases for V and 4 bases for J; bases not matched to a gene: 14. There are 16 residues in the CDR3. The CDR3 coding sequence is TGTGCCAGCAGCACAGGGGTCGGGGAAGGGGGTTACGAGCAGTACTTC. It encodes CASSTGVGEGGYEQYF.

This clone was counted once. The chain carries TRBV6-5 and TRBJ2-7; 7 bases are a match to TRBD2. This CDR3 has 15 residues. The V segment lost 5 bases and the J segment 5 bases; nucleotides outside the gene matches: 12. Germline CDR1 MNHEY, CDR2 SVGAGI. DNA of the CDR3: TGTGCCAGCAGTAGCCGGGAGCCGGGAGGAAACGAGCAGTACTTC. This sequence encodes CASSSREPGGNEQYF.